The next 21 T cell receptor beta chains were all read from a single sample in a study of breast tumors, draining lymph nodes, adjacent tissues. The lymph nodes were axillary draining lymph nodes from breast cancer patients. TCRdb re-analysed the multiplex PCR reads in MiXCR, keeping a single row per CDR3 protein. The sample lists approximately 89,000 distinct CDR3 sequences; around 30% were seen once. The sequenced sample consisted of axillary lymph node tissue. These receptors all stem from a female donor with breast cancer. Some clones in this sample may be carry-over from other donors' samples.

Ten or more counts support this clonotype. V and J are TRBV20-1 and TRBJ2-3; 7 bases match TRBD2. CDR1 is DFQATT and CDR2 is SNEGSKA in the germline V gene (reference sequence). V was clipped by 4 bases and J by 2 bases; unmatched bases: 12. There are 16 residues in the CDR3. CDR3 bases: TGCAGTGCTACGAAGAGAGAGCGGGATTCCACAGATACGCAGTATTTT. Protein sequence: CSATKRERDSTDTQYF.

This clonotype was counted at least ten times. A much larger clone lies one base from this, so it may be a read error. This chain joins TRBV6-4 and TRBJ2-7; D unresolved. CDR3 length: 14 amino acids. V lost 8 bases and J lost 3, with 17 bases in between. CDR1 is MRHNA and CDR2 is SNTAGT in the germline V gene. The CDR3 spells CASLRVAKSYEQYF. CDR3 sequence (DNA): TGTGCCAGCCTGCGCGTTGCGAAAAGCTACGAGCAGTACTTC.

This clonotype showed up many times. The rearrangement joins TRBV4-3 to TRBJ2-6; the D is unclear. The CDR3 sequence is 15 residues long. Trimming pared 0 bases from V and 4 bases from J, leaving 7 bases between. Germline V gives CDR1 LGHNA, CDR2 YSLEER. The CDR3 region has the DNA TGCGCCAGCAGCCAAGATTATAGGGGGGCCAACGTCCTGACTTTC. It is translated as CASSQDYRGANVLTF.

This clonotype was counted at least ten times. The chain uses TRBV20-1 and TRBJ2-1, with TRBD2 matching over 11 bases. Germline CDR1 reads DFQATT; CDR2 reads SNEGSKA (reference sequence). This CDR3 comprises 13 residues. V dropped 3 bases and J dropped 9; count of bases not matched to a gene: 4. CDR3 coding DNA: TGCAGTGCTAGCGGGCTAGCGGGGGGTGAGCAGTTCTTC. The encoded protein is CSASGLAGGEQFF.

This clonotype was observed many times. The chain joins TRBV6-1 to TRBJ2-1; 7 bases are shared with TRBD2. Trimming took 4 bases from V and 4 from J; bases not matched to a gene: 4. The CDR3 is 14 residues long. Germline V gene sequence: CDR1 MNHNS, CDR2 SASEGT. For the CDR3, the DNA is TGTGCCAGCAGTGGCCTAGCGGTTTACAATGAGCAGTTCTTC. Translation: CASSGLAVYNEQFF.

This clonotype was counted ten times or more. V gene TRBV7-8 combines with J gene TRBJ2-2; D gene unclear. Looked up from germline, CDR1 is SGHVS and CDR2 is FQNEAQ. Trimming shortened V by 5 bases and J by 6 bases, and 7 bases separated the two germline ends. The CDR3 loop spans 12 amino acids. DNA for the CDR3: TGTGCCAGCAGCCAACCTTCCGGGGAGCTGTTTTTT. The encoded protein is CASSQPSGELFF.

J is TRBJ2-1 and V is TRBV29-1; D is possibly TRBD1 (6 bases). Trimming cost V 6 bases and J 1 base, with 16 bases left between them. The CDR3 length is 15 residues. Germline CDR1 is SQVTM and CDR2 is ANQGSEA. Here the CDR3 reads CSVATGTYSYNEQFF. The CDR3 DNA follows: TGCAGCGTCGCCACCGGGACATATTCCTACAATGAGCAGTTCTTC.

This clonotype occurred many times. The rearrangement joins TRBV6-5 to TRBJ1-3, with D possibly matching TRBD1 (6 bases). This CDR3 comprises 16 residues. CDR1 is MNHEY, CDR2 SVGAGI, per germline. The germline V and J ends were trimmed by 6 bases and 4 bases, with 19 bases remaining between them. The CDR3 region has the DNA TGTGCCAGCAGCCCCGGGACACCGACCTTGGGAAACACCATATATTTT. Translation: CASSPGTPTLGNTIYF.

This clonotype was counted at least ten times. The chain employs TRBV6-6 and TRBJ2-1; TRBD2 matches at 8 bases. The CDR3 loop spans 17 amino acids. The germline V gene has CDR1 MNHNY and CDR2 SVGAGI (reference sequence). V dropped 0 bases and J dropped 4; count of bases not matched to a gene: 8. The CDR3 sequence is CASSYSIREGPYNEQFF. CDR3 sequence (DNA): TGTGCCAGCAGTTACTCGATTCGGGAGGGACCTTACAATGAGCAGTTCTTC.

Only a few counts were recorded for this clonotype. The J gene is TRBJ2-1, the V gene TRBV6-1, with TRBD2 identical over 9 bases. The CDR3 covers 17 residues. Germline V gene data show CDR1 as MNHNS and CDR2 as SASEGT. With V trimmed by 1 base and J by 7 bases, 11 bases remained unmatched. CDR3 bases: TGTGCCAGCAGTGAAGGGCGTAGCGGGAGCCGTGTTAATGAGCAGTTCTTC. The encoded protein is CASSEGRSGSRVNEQFF.

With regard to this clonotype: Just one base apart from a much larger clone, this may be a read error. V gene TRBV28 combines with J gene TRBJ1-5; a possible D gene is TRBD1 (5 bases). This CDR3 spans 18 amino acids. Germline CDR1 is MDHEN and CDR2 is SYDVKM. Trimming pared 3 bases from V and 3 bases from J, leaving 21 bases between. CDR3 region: CASSFPRRQRSYNQPQHF. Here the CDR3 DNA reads TGTGCCAGCAGTTTTCCCCGCCGACAGAGATCTTACAATCAGCCCCAGCATTTT. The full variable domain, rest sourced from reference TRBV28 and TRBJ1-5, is DVKVTQSSRYLVKRTGEKVFLECVQDMDHENMFWYRQDPGLGLRLIYFSYDVKMKEKGDIPEGYSVSREKKERFSLILESASTNQTSMYLCASSFPRRQRSYNQPQHFGDGTRLSIL.

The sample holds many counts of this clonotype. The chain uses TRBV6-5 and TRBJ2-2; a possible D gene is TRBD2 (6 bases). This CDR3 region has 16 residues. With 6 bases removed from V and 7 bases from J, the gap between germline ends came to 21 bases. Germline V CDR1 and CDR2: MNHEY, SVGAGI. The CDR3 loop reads CASSYSGTVNGGELFF. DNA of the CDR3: TGTGCCAGCAGCTATTCCGGGACTGTGAATGGCGGGGAGCTGTTTTTT.

The CDR3 DNA sequence: TGTGCCAGCAGTTCGGGGGCGGATGGCTACACCTTC. This gives the protein CASSSGADGYTF. This chain connects TRBV4-2 to TRBJ1-2; tentative D call: TRBD1 (6 bases). Germline V CDR1 and CDR2: LGHNA, YNFKEQ. The V end lost 6 bases, the J end lost 6 bases, and 11 bases lay between the germline ends. The CDR3 is made up of 12 amino acids.

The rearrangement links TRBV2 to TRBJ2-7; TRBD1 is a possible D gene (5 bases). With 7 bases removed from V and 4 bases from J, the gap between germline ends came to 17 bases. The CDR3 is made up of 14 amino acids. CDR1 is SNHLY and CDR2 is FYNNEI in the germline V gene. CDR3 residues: CASKKLTAGYEQYF. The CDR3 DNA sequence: TGTGCCAGCAAGAAATTGACAGCCGGATACGAGCAGTACTTC.

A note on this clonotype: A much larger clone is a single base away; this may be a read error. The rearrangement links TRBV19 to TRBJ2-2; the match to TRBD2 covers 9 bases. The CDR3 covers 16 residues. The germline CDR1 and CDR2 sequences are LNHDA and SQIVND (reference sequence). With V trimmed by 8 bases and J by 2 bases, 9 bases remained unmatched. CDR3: CASGPAGGVNTGELFF. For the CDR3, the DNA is TGTGCCAGTGGTCCAGCGGGGGGAGTTAACACCGGGGAGCTGTTTTTT.

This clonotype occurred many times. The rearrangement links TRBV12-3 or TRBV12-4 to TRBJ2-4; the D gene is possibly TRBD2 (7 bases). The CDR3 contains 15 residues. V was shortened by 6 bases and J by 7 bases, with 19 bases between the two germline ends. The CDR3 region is CASSRPGGASNIQYF. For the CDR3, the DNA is TGTGCCAGCAGCCGGCCGGGGGGCGCGTCGAACATTCAGTACTTC.

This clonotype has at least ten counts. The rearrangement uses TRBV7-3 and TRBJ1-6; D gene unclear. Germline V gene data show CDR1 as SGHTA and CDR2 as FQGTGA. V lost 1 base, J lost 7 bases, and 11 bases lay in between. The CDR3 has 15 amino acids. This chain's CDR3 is CASSLRADSNSPLHF. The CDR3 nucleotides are TGTGCCAGCAGCTTAAGGGCAGATTCGAATTCACCCCTCCACTTT.

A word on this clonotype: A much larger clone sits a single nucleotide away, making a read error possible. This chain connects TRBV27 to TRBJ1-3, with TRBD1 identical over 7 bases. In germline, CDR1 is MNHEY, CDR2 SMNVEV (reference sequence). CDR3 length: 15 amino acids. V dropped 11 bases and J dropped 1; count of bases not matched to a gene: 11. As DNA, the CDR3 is TGTGCCTCAGTACGACAGGGCCCGTCTGGAAACACCATATATTTT. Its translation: CASVRQGPSGNTIYF.

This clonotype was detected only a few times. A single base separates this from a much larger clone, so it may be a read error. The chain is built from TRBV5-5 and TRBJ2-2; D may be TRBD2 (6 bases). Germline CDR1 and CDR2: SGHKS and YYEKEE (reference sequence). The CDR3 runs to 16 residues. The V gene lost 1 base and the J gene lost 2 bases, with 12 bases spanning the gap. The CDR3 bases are TGTGCCAGCAGCTTGTTAGCGGCAGTTAACACCGGGGAGCTGTTTTTT. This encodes CASSLLAAVNTGELFF.

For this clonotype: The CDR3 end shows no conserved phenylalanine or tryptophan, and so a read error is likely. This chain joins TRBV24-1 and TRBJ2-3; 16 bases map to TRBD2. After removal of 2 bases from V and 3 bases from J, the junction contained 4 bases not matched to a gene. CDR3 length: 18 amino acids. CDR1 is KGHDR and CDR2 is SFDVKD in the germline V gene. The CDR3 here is CATSDWGLAGGWTDTQYS. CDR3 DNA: TGTGCCACCAGTGATTGGGGACTAGCGGGAGGGTGGACAGATACGCAGTATTCT.

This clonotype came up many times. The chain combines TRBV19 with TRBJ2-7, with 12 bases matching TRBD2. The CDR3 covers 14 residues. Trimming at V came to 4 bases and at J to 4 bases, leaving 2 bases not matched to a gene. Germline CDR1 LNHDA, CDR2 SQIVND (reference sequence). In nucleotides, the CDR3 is TGTGCCAGTAGTAAGACTAGCGGGAGTTACGAGCAGTACTTC. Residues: CASSKTSGSYEQYF.